One sample yielded the 2 T cell receptor beta chains listed below, sequenced in a study of CXCR3-negative and CXCR3-positive naive CD8 T cells. Findings and caveats of the study: Naive cells with CXCR3 showed TRB CDR3s that were more hydrophobic than those in CXCR3-negative naive cells.

The antigens for these receptors are not known. Through 5' RACE with UMI labels, the TRB cDNA libraries were prepared. TCRdb reprocessed the 5' RACE reads, with one entry per CDR3 protein and no DNA. In total, the table holds roughly 60,000 distinct CDR3 sequences. Specimen: naive CXCR3+ CD8+ T cells from blood. As for subset: CD45RO-CCR7+CD27+CD95- naive CD8+ T cells expressing CXCR3 (TNR3+). The receptors come from a human donor in good health. Some clones in this sample may be carry-over from other donors' samples.

This chain connects TRBV25-1 to TRBJ2-5; lacking DNA, the TRBD1 call made by TCRdb goes unchecked. The germline V gene has CDR1 MGHDK and CDR2 SYGVNS. The CDR3 covers 12 residues. The chain's CDR3 is CAGGTDQETQYF. The full variable domain, rest sourced from reference TRBV25-1 and TRBJ2-5, is EADIYQTPRYLVIGTGKKITLECSQTMGHDKMYWYQQDPGMELHLIHYSYGVNSTEKGDLSSESTVSRIRTEHFPLTLESARPSHTSQYLCAGGTDQETQYFGPGTRLLVL.

The chain has TRBV28 and TRBJ2-5; no DNA is available, so the TRBD1 call from TCRdb remains unchecked. This CDR3 has 14 residues. In germline, CDR1 is MDHEN, CDR2 SYDVKM. CDR3 sequence reads: CAGTNRGRQETQYF.